Listed below are T cell receptor beta chains from one sample, sequenced in a study of blood T cell repertoires in COVID-19. Only in-frame clones appear in the TCRdb table, and some are missing; sequencing was by immunoSEQ multiplex PCR. The sample records over 200,000 clones, around 93% being singletons. The specimen sequenced was PBMCs or T cells enriched from blood (not recorded which). These receptors were collected from a human donor in a cohort exposed to, infected with or recovered from COVID-19 (not recorded which). The donor label of this sample is uncertain. The CDR3 runs from the conserved cysteine through the conserved F or W. A D gene is named only where the DNA matches it firmly. Clone size is given for some rows only: seen once, a few or many times, or a class if the clone is expanded.

>TRBV24-1|NA|NA|TRBJ1-5
CATTDGGYSNQPQHF
TGTGCCACCACTGACGGGGGTTATAGCAATCAGCCCCAGCATTTT
>TRBV19|NA|TRBD1|TRBJ1-4
CASSIGGTVNEKLFF
TGTGCCAGTAGTATAGGGGGGACAGTTAATGAAAAACTGTTTTTT
>TRBV2|NA|TRBD1|TRBJ2-1
CASSLGTGSSYNEQFF
TGTGCCAGCAGTTTGGGGACAGGAAGCTCCTACAATGAGCAGTTCTTC
>TRBV18|NA|NA|TRBJ2-7
CASSRGTRYEQYF
TGTGCCAGCTCCAGGGGAACCCGCTACGAGCAGTACTTC
>TRBV19|NA|NA|TRBJ1-3
CASSMEGSGNTIYF
TGTGCCAGTAGTATGGAGGGGTCTGGAAACACCATATATTTT
>TRBV27|NA|TRBD1|TRBJ1-2
CASSQPGQGRFGYTF
TGTGCCAGCAGTCAACCGGGACAGGGGAGATTTGGCTACACCTTC
>TRBV13|NA|NA|TRBJ1-1
CASSLGRMGANTEAFF
TGTGCCAGCAGCTTAGGGAGGATGGGGGCGAACACTGAAGCTTTCTTT
>TRBV19|NA|NA|TRBJ2-4
CASSIGDKNIQYF
TGTGCCAGTAGTATAGGAGACAAAAACATTCAGTACTTC
>TRBV3-1/TRBV3-2|NA|NA|TRBJ2-1
CASSQVGGVYNEQFF
TGTGCCAGCAGCCAAGTTGGCGGGGTCTACAATGAGCAGTTCTTC
>TRBV5-1|NA|TRBD1|TRBJ2-7
CASSPGQTYEQYF
TGCGCCAGCAGCCCGGGACAGACCTACGAGCAGTACTTC
>TRBV30|NA|TRBD1|TRBJ1-5
CAWSAGTGSLDQPQHF
TGTGCCTGGAGTGCCGGGACAGGGAGTTTAGATCAGCCCCAGCATTTT
>TRBV27|few|TRBD1|TRBJ1-1
CASSTLRGWNTEAFF
TGTGCCAGCAGTACTCTCAGGGGGTGGAACACTGAAGCTTTCTTT
>TRBV5-1|NA|TRBD1|TRBJ1-6
CASSLGDRDNSPLHF
TGCGCCAGCAGCTTGGGGGACAGGGATAATTCACCCCTCCACTTT
>TRBV2|NA|NA|TRBJ1-4
CASSLGTHATNEKLFF
TGTGCCAGCAGCCTCGGGACTCATGCAACTAATGAAAAACTGTTTTTT
>TRBV7-2|NA|TRBD2|TRBJ2-1
CASSLASRGGRNEQFF
TGTGCCAGCAGCTTAGCGTCGCGGGGGGGCAGGAATGAGCAGTTCTTC
>TRBV7-9|few|NA|TRBJ2-1
CASSLAAGAYNEQFF
TGTGCCAGCAGCTTAGCGGCGGGGGCGTACAATGAGCAGTTCTTC
>TRBV2|NA|NA|TRBJ1-2
CASSEVVSREIGYTF
TGTGCCAGCAGTGAAGTTGTCAGCAGGGAAATTGGCTACACCTTC
>TRBV19|NA|NA|TRBJ1-4
CASAPGIGEKLFF
TGTGCCAGTGCCCCAGGGATCGGTGAAAAACTGTTTTTT
>TRBV7-8|NA|NA|TRBJ1-5
CATIPTRGRGNQPQHF
TGTGCCACGATCCCTACCAGGGGAAGGGGCAATCAGCCCCAGCATTTT
>TRBV6-6|NA|NA|TRBJ1-6
CASSLGTSGALHF
TGTGCCAGCAGTCTCGGGACATCTGGTGCCCTCCACTTT
>TRBV12-5|NA|TRBD1|TRBJ1-5
CASGYYRGPNQPQHF
TGTGCTAGTGGCTACTACAGGGGGCCCAATCAGCCCCAGCATTTT
>TRBV18|NA|TRBD1|TRBJ1-1
CASSPETGGNTEAFF
TGTGCCAGCTCACCCGAGACAGGGGGGAACACTGAAGCTTTCTTT
>TRBV3-1/TRBV3-2|NA|NA|TRBJ1-2
CASMGTPNYGYTF
TGTGCCAGCATGGGGACTCCTAACTATGGCTACACCTTC
>TRBV4-1|few|NA|TRBJ1-5
CASSQDRLNQPQHF
TGCGCCAGCAGCCAAGATCGACTCAATCAGCCCCAGCATTTT
>TRBV24-1|NA|NA|TRBJ1-4
CATSETGSGEKLFF
TGTGCCACCAGCGAAACAGGATCGGGTGAAAAACTGTTTTTT
>TRBV27|NA|TRBD1|TRBJ1-1
CASSAYTGTGTEAFF
TGTGCCAGCAGTGCTTACACCGGGACAGGGACTGAAGCTTTCTTT
>TRBV29-1|NA|NA|TRBJ2-3
CSVRGGELTDTQYF
TGCAGCGTTAGGGGGGGGGAACTCACAGATACGCAGTATTTT
>TRBV14|many|NA|TRBJ1-1
CASSLTGNTEAFF
TGTGCCAGCAGTCTGACAGGAAACACTGAAGCTTTCTTT
>TRBV18|few|NA|TRBJ1-5
CASSRQTDTQPQHF
TGTGCCAGCTCACGACAGACAGACACCCAGCCCCAGCATTTT
>TRBV7-2|NA|TRBD2|TRBJ2-3
CASSLGWRGGWDTQYF
TGTGCCAGCAGCTTAGGTTGGCGGGGGGGCTGGGATACGCAGTATTTT
>TRBV2|NA|NA|TRBJ1-5
CASSDGGEGKPQHF
TGTGCCAGCAGTGACGGAGGGGAGGGCAAGCCCCAGCATTTT
>TRBV27|once|TRBD1|TRBJ2-1
CASRRSPGGTYNEQFF
TGTGCCAGCAGGCGGAGCCCAGGGGGCACCTACAATGAGCAGTTCTTC
>TRBV9|NA|NA|TRBJ2-7
CASSLEGGYEQYF
TGTGCCAGCAGCTTGGAGGGGGGGTACGAGCAGTACTTC
>TRBV2|NA|NA|TRBJ1-2
CASSPDSANYGYTF
TGTGCCAGCAGTCCAGACAGCGCTAACTATGGCTACACCTTC
>TRBV7-8|NA|NA|TRBJ1-4
CASSLGATPKGEKLFF
TGTGCCAGCAGCTTAGGAGCTACCCCCAAGGGGGAAAAACTGTTTTTT
>TRBV3-1/TRBV3-2|NA|TRBD1|TRBJ1-2
CASSQLMGPGGAGGYTF
TGTGCCAGCAGCCAATTAATGGGGCCAGGGGGCGCGGGTGGCTACACCTTC
>TRBV7-8|NA|TRBD2|TRBJ2-1
CASSPGTSGGPYNEQFF
TGTGCCAGCAGCCCCGGGACTAGCGGGGGGCCCTACAATGAGCAGTTCTTC